This T cell receptor beta chain was sequenced in a study of siplizumab effects on memory and regulatory T cells. Findings and limits, study-wide: Major contributors to the alloresponse seemed to be naive T cells, which also appeared more diverse than memory cells. In roughly 75-95% of proliferating CD4+ or CD8+ clones, a naive or memory phenotype could not be assigned. Researchers did not confirm the suppressive function of proliferating Tregs from siplizumab cultures.

Here immunoSEQ multiplex PCR was the method, and the copy in TCRdb shows in-frame clones only, minus some. The data show some 97,000 clones, approximately 91% seen once. This clone was counted ten times or more. The antigen is undetermined. V was trimmed by 6 bases and J by 4 bases, leaving 15 bases between them. Germline loops: CDR1 SGHAT, CDR2 FQNNGV. The CDR3 is 14 residues long. This clonotype was obtained from a human donor in good health. Some clones in this sample may be carry-over from other donors' samples. The chain carries TRBV11-2 and TRBJ1-1; D is unresolved. The sample was CD4+ T cells sorted from blood. CDR3 protein: CASSVRGLGTEAFF. In DNA form, the CDR3 reads TGTGCCAGCAGTGTTAGAGGGTTGGGCACTGAAGCTTTCTTT. The variable domain in full, with the rest retrieved from reference TRBV11-2 and TRBJ1-1, is EAGVAQSPRYKIIEKRQSVAFWCNPISGHATLYWYQQILGQGPKLLIQFQNNGVVDDSQLPKDRFSAERLKGVDSTLKIQPAKLEDSAVYLCASSVRGLGTEAFFGQGTRLTVV.